Here is one TCR beta chain with its context. Separation from the roughly 670-subject first cohort characterized the roughly 120-subject validation cohort, to which the donors belonged. This sample stems from a study of cytomegalovirus exposure and HLA in healthy donors. The protocol was immunoSEQ multiplex PCR, while the TCRdb copy is restricted to in-frame clones and leaves out a portion. The sample gives approximately 300,000 clones, about 90% of which show up once; roughly 1.2% is in the top ten. Sequencing was carried out using PBMCs. The clonotype was recovered from a woman younger than 45 in good health and CMV-seropositive.

The CDR3 region has the DNA TGTGCCAGCAGCCTGGACAGGGAGCAGTACTTC. It codes for CASSLDREQYF. The J gene is TRBJ2-7, the V gene TRBV7-6; 7 bases fit TRBD1. This CDR3 contains 11 residues. The V gene's germline CDR1 is SGHVS and CDR2 FNYEAQ. After removal of 5 bases from V and 7 bases from J, the junction contained 2 bases not matched to a gene.